These T cell receptor beta chains were read from a single sample in a study of blood T cell repertoires in COVID-19. The assay was immunoSEQ multiplex PCR, and TCRdb's table has in-frame clones only and misses some. The sample lists some 150,000 clones, 70% to 90% occurring once. The sample was peripheral blood. The origin of the receptors is a woman aged 60-70 years with acute or convalescent COVID-19. Each CDR3 is given with its conserved first and last residue. A D gene is named only where the DNA matches it firmly. Clone size is stated in some rows and not others, as once, few, many or a class when expanded.

>11|NA|TRBV30|NA|TRBJ2-7
CAWHRVGEQYF
TGTGCCTGGCACAGGGTTGGCGAGCAGTACTTC
>16|NA|TRBV4-1|NA|TRBJ2-2
CASSQLGSPMTGELFF
TGCGCCAGCAGCCAGCTGGGGAGTCCAATGACCGGGGAGCTGTTTTTT
>17|TRBD2|TRBV6-1|NA|TRBJ2-3
CASREGLAGGSTDTQYF
TGTGCCAGCCGTGAAGGGCTAGCGGGGGGGAGCACAGATACGCAGTATTTT
>18|NA|TRBV7-9|NA|TRBJ1-2
CASSLARLGRVTDRGYTF
TGTGCCAGCAGCTTAGCGCGGTTAGGCAGGGTGACGGATCGGGGCTACACCTTC
>15|TRBD1|TRBV7-2|NA|TRBJ1-4
CASSMTGGVAEKLFF
TGTGCCAGCAGCATGACAGGGGGCGTTGCTGAAAAACTGTTTTTT
>14|NA|TRBV6-5|NA|TRBJ2-7
CASSLNNQAYEQYF
TGTGCCAGCAGTCTTAATAACCAGGCCTACGAGCAGTACTTC
>15|TRBD1|TRBV6-5|NA|TRBJ1-5
CASRTSGTGDQPQHF
TGTGCCAGCAGAACATCCGGGACAGGGGATCAGCCCCAGCATTTT
>11|NA|TRBV20-1|NA|TRBJ1-5
CSAQLDQPQHF
TGCAGTGCTCAATTAGATCAGCCCCAGCATTTT
>17|NA|TRBV7-7|NA|TRBJ2-1
CASSPGPQEAGFGEQFF
TGTGCTAGCAGCCCAGGACCTCAAGAGGCAGGGTTCGGTGAGCAGTTCTTC
>17|NA|TRBV18|NA|TRBJ2-2
CASSPPNGGGNTGELFF
TGTGCCAGCTCACCGCCGAATGGCGGGGGCAACACCGGGGAGCTGTTTTTT
>15|NA|TRBV7-9|NA|TRBJ1-5
CASSADSAPNQPQHF
TGTGCCAGCAGCGCAGACAGCGCTCCCAATCAGCCCCAGCATTTT
>15|NA|TRBV18|once|TRBJ1-2
CASSPGGGLGYGYTF
TGTGCCAGCTCACCCGGCGGCGGGCTGGGCTATGGCTACACCTTC
>16|TRBD1|TRBV28|NA|TRBJ1-2
CASSLGTAGTGYGYTF
TGTGCCAGCAGTTTGGGAACCGCCGGGACAGGCTATGGCTACACCTTC
>16|NA|TRBV18|once|TRBJ1-3
CASSREMRFSGNTIYF
TGTGCCAGCTCACGGGAGATGAGATTCTCTGGAAACACCATATATTTT
>14|NA|TRBV4-1|NA|TRBJ2-7
CASSLSGRAYEQYF
TGCGCCAGCAGCCTCTCCGGGAGAGCCTACGAGCAGTACTTC
>15|TRBD1|TRBV4-3|NA|TRBJ2-1
CASSQEDRGNNEQFF
TGCGCCAGCAGCCAAGAGGACAGGGGGAACAATGAGCAGTTCTTC
>13|NA|TRBV5-1|once|TRBJ1-2
CASSLAPGNGYTF
TGCGCCAGCAGCTTGGCCCCGGGAAATGGCTACACCTTC